These 18 T cell receptor beta chains were sequenced from one sample in a study of regulatory T cells in long-lasting Graves disease. Researchers made TCR beta libraries by using iRepertoire HTBI primers and running Arm-PCR on CDR3 regions. TCRdb re-derived calls from the multiplex PCR reads in MiXCR, one entry per CDR3 protein. Among hundreds of thousands of distinct CDR3 sequences listed, roughly 16% were seen once. The sample's time point: newly diagnosed GD, antithyroid drugs for less than 3 months. RNA isolated from PBMCs was used to make the TCR library. These sequences were also reported in another study, on T cells in Graves' hyperthyroidism and ophthalmopathy.

Sequencing used peripheral blood mononuclear cells (PBMCs), obtained at new diagnosis, from a patient treated with antithyroid drugs. The receptors originated from a woman aged 25-40 years with Graves disease.

J is TRBJ2-2 and V is TRBV30; D not resolved. V was shortened by 2 bases and J by 8 bases, with 6 bases between the two germline ends. CDR1 and CDR2 from the germline V gene are GTSNPN and SVGIG (reference sequence). The CDR3 is 11 residues long. CDR3 sequence reads: CAWSLFGELFF. The CDR3 DNA sequence: TGTGCCTGGAGTCTTTTTGGGGAGCTGTTTTTT.

The V and J genes are TRBV19 and TRBJ2-5, with 7 bases identical to TRBD2. Unmatched junction bases numbered 6, after V lost 3 bases and J lost 2 bases. Germline CDR1 and CDR2: LNHDA and SQIVND (reference sequence). This CDR3 region has 15 residues. The CDR3 here is CASSMFGGLQETQYF. The CDR3, as DNA: TGTGCCAGTAGTATGTTTGGGGGACTACAAGAGACCCAGTACTTC.

The chain has TRBV3-1 and TRBJ1-5; D is undetermined. Looked up from germline, CDR1 is LGHDT and CDR2 is YNNKEL (reference sequence). The CDR3 spans 12 residues. The germline V and J ends were trimmed by 3 bases and 9 bases, with 9 bases remaining between them. The chain's CDR3 is CASSQGKGPQHF. The CDR3 DNA reads as TGTGCCAGCAGCCAGGGTAAGGGGCCCCAGCATTTT.

V and J are TRBV30 and TRBJ2-7, with 8 bases lining up with TRBD2. The germline V gene encodes CDR1 GTSNPN and CDR2 SVGIG (reference sequence). The V and J ends lost 6 bases and 1 base, in that order; junction bases with no gene match: 5. This CDR3 comprises 13 residues. CDR3 protein: CACPREGSYEQYF. The CDR3 DNA sequence: TGTGCCTGCCCCCGGGAGGGATCCTACGAGCAGTACTTC.

This clonotype came up many times. The chain recombines TRBV7-9 with TRBJ1-6, with a tentative D call TRBD1 (6 bases). The V gene lost 4 bases and the J gene lost 11 bases, with 18 bases spanning the gap. Germline values: CDR1 SEHNR, CDR2 FQNEAQ (reference sequence). The CDR3 spans 15 residues. This CDR3 is CASSSPLTGQTPLHF. The CDR3 coding sequence is TGTGCCAGCAGCTCCCCTTTGACAGGACAAACACCCCTCCACTTT.

This clonotype was detected ten times or more. This sequence joins TRBV5-1 and TRBJ1-2; D is undetermined. V dropped 2 bases and J dropped 5 bases, with 13 bases sitting between them. The germline CDR1 and CDR2 sequences are SGHRS and YFSETQ. The CDR3 is 14 amino acids. CDR3 nucleotide sequence: TGCGCCAGCAGCTTTGACGGGAGAACGTATGGCTACACCTTC. The encoded protein is CASSFDGRTYGYTF.

Many counts were recorded for this clonotype. The rearrangement links TRBV11-2 to TRBJ2-3, with D possibly being TRBD1 (6 bases). The CDR3 covers 15 residues. From germline, CDR1 is SGHAT and CDR2 FQNNGV. V was trimmed by 2 bases and J by 3 bases, leaving 12 bases between them. The CDR3 coding sequence is TGTGCCAGCAGCTTACAGGGGCGTTGGACAGATACGCAGTATTTT. Translating it yields CASSLQGRWTDTQYF.

This rearrangement joins TRBV18 to TRBJ2-3; D possibly uses TRBD1 or TRBD2 (5 bases each). CDR1 and CDR2 (germline): KGHSH, LQKENI. The CDR3 sequence is 17 residues long. Deletions cut 1 base from V and 5 bases from J, with 19 bases between. CDR3 in DNA: TGTGCCAGCTCACCACGGGTAGGGACCGTTACACTAGATACGCAGTATTTT. Its translation is CASSPRVGTVTLDTQYF.

This clonotype has a count of ten or more. The chain combines TRBV7-2 with TRBJ2-1, with TRBD2 as a possible D gene (5 bases). The V gene lost 5 bases and the J gene lost 7 bases, with 12 bases spanning the gap. The germline V gene has CDR1 SGHTA and CDR2 FQGNSA. The CDR3 is 13 amino acids. The CDR3 DNA reads TGTGCCAGCAGCCCCCGGACTGGAAATGAGCAGTTCTTC. Its translation: CASSPRTGNEQFF.

At least ten counts were recorded for this clonotype. Here the CDR3 DNA reads TGTGCCAGCAGTTTATGGTGGCACGACATCAGCTCTGGAAACACCATATATTTT. It yields the protein CASSLWWHDISSGNTIYF. This sequence joins TRBV12-3 or TRBV12-4 and TRBJ1-3; D unclear. This CDR3 has 18 amino acids. Trimming took off 2 bases at V and 0 bases at J, with 17 bases between the two ends.

The chain uses TRBV30 and TRBJ2-7; 10 bases are a match to TRBD1. This CDR3 comprises 13 residues. V shed 7 bases and J 1 base; nucleotides not matched to a gene: 4. The V gene's germline CDR1 is GTSNPN and CDR2 SVGIG (reference sequence). CDR3 loop: CALRQGASYEQYF. The CDR3 coding sequence is TGTGCCTTACGACAGGGGGCTTCCTACGAGCAGTACTTC.

The chain employs TRBV5-1 and TRBJ2-3; TRBD2 matches at 9 bases. Germline trimming cut 1 base from V and 6 bases from J; bases unmatched to any gene: 6. Germline loops: CDR1 SGHRS, CDR2 YFSETQ. This CDR3 comprises 15 residues. CDR3 sequence reads: CASSLYQREVDTQYF. CDR3 sequence (DNA): TGCGCCAGCAGCTTGTATCAGCGGGAGGTGGATACGCAGTATTTT. Based on the CDR3 plus reference TRBV5-1 and TRBJ2-3, the full variable domain is KAGVTQTPRYLIKTRGQQVTLSCSPISGHRSVSWYQQTPGQGLQFLFEYFSETQRNKGNFPGRFSGRQFSNSRSEMNVSTLELGDSALYLCASSLYQREVDTQYFGPGTRLTVL.

This chain links TRBV4-1 with TRBJ1-5, with D possibly TRBD1 on 5 matching bases. Trimming took 1 base from V and 0 from J, leaving 10 bases between them. This CDR3 is 16 amino acids long. Germline CDR1 and CDR2: MGHRA and YSYEKL. Here the CDR3 reads CASSQVGTGSNQPQHF. CDR3 sequence (DNA): TGCGCCAGCAGCCAAGTCGGGACGGGTAGCAATCAGCCCCAGCATTTT.

This clonotype was detected only a few times. This chain joins TRBV4-1 and TRBJ2-7; unclear D gene. The CDR3 is 15 residues long. The germline V gene has CDR1 MGHRA and CDR2 YSYEKL. The V and J ends lost 0 bases and 0 bases respectively, with 9 bases between them. CDR3 sequence: CASSQEGRSSYEQYF. CDR3 coding DNA: TGCGCCAGCAGCCAAGAGGGCAGGAGCTCCTACGAGCAGTACTTC.

This clonotype was observed many times. This chain uses TRBV28 with TRBJ2-3, with D tentatively TRBD2 (6 bases). The CDR3 has 15 residues. V gave up 5 bases and J gave up 1 base, with 13 bases separating them. The germline gives CDR1 MDHEN, CDR2 SYDVKM. The CDR3 sequence is CASSSPASGTDTQYF. DNA of the CDR3: TGTGCCAGCAGTAGCCCTGCTAGCGGCACAGATACGCAGTATTTT.

Worth noting for this clonotype: At one end the junction does not follow the germline gene, possibly because of a read error. The chain links TRBV3-1 to TRBJ2-1; TRBD1 might be the D (5 bases). The CDR3 totals 12 residues. Germline CDR1 is LGHDT and CDR2 is YNNKEL (reference sequence). DNA for the CDR3: TGTGCCAGCAGCCAAGGTGGGCTGGGGCGTTCCTTC. This sequence encodes CASSQGGLGRSF.

Concerning this clonotype: Compared with germline, one end of the junction differs, possibly owing to a read error. This sequence joins TRBV11-1 and TRBJ2-5; 11 bases agree with TRBD2. From germline, CDR1 is SGHAT and CDR2 FQDESV (reference sequence). The CDR3 spans 16 residues. Written as DNA, the CDR3 is TGCGCCAGCAGCCGTAGCGGGAGGGCCCCACAAGAGACCCAGTACTTC. As protein: CASSRSGRAPQETQYF.

This clonotype came up many times. This chain uses TRBV28 with TRBJ2-7, with TRBD1 identical over 7 bases. This CDR3 is built from 13 residues. After removal of 5 bases from V and 8 bases from J, the junction contained 9 bases not matched to a gene. Looked up from germline, CDR1 is MDHEN and CDR2 is SYDVKM. CDR3 DNA: TGTGCCAGCAGTCCACGGGACAGACAGCAGCAGTACTTC. This translates into CASSPRDRQQQYF.